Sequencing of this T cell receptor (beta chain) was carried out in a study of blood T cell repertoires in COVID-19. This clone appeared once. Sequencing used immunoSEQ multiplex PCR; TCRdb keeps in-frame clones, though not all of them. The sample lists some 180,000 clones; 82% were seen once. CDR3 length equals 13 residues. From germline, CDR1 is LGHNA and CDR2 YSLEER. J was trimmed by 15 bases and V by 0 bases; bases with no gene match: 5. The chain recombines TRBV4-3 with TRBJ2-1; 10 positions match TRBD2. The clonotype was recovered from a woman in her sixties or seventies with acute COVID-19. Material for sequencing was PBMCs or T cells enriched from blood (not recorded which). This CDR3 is CASSQELAGHRFF. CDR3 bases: TGCGCCAGCAGCCAAGAACTAGCGGGACACCGGTTCTTC.